The clone carrying this T cell receptor beta chain was recorded only once. The data stem from a study of shared T cell receptors in the human thymus. The CDR3 is made up of 13 amino acids. Trimming took 3 bases from V and 1 from J, leaving 6 bases between them. The germline V gene encodes CDR1 SGHNT and CDR2 YENEEA. Clones were sequenced by immunoSEQ multiplex PCR, and TCRdb holds only the in-frame ones, with some missing. The repertoire holds 640,000 or so clones, with roughly 86% as singletons. These records were also assigned to another study, of human thymus T cells. From that paper: Highly overlapping thymic repertoires among unrelated individuals were reported in related research.

Sequences were obtained from thymocytes. The receptor's source is a boy younger than two with a congenital heart defect. This chain connects TRBV11-3 to TRBJ1-1, with a possible D match to TRBD1 (5 bases). CDR3 residues: CASSFGQNTEAFF. In DNA form, the CDR3 reads TGTGCCAGCAGCTTCGGACAGAACACTGAAGCTTTCTTT.